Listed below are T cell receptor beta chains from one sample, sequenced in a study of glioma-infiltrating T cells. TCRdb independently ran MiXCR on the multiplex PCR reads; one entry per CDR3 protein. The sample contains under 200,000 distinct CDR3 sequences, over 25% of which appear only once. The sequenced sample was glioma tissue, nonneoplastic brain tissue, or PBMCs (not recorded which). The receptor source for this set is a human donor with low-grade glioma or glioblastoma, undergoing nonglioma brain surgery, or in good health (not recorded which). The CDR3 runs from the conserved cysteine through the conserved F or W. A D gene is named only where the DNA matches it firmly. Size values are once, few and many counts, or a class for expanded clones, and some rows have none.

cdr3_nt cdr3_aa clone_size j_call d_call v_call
TGTGCCAGTAGTATAGGGTTCCGAGGACAGGTTAGGGATCGGCCCCAGCATTTT CASSIGFRGQVRDRPQHF . TRBJ1-5 TRBD1 TRBV19
TGTGCCAGCAGTGCGTCAGAGTATGAAAAACTGTTTTTT CASSASEYEKLFF many TRBJ1-4 . TRBV2
TGTGCCAGCAGCTTATTAGGTGACAGGGGACCATATAATTCACCCCTCCACTTT CASSLLGDRGPYNSPLHF many TRBJ1-6 TRBD1 TRBV7-2
TGTGCCGGCAGTTCCCTAGCCCGCAATGAGCAGTTCTTC CAGSSLARNEQFF . TRBJ2-1 . TRBV27
TGCGCCAGCAGCTTACGGGACAGTAATGAAAAACTGTTTTTT CASSLRDSNEKLFF many TRBJ1-4 TRBD1 TRBV5-1
TGTGCCAGCAGTCGTCGCTCCATGATAGAGACCCAGTACTTC CASSRRSMIETQYF many TRBJ2-5 . TRBV27
TGCGCCAGCAGCCAAGGGACAGGGGGCCCAAAGCATTTT CASSQGTGGPKHF many TRBJ1-5 TRBD1 TRBV4-3
TGTGCCAGCAGCCAAGATGGGCGGACAGGGCAGAACGAGCAGTACTTC CASSQDGRTGQNEQYF few TRBJ2-7 TRBD1 TRBV4-2
TGTGCCAGCAGTGGGACAGGGATTAGCAATCAGCCCCAGCATTTT CASSGTGISNQPQHF many TRBJ1-5 TRBD1 TRBV6-2/TRBV6-3
TGTGCCACCAGTGATTTTGGTGAAGGCTACACCTTC CATSDFGEGYTF many TRBJ1-2 . TRBV24-1
TGCAGCGCCGACAGGGTCCGAGAGACCCAGTACTTC CSADRVRETQYF few TRBJ2-5 TRBD1 TRBV29-1
TGTGCCAGCAGCCAAGAGTGCGCGGGAGGGACTTACAATGAGCAGTTCTTC CASSQECAGGTYNEQFF . TRBJ2-1 TRBD2 TRBV3-1
TGTGCCAGCCTAGCGGGTCATTGGAGCACAGATACGCAGTATTTT CASLAGHWSTDTQYF many TRBJ2-3 TRBD2 TRBV7-2
TGTGCCAGCAGTTACTCGGGCAGGGTTCGACCCTACGAGCAGTACTTC CASSYSGRVRPYEQYF few TRBJ2-7 . TRBV6-7
TGTGCCAGTAGCCACGCACTAGCGGGAGATTACGAGCAGTACTTC CASSHALAGDYEQYF . TRBJ2-7 TRBD2 TRBV7-9
TGTGTTAGCAGTTTCTCGTGGGAGGGCCACGGGGAGCTGTTTTTT CVSSFSWEGHGELFF once TRBJ2-2 TRBD2 TRBV27
TGTGCCTGGGGGGGGATTGAGGGACTAGCGGCCATTTCCTACGAGCAGTACTTC CAWGGIEGLAAISYEQYF . TRBJ2-7 TRBD2 TRBV30
TGCAGCGTTGCCGTTTCGGGAGGAACCTACGAGCAGTACTTC CSVAVSGGTYEQYF . TRBJ2-7 TRBD2 TRBV29-1
TGTGCCTGGACCTCAGTATTCTCAAGGGGAGGAGGGGAGACCCAGTACTTC CAWTSVFSRGGGETQYF . TRBJ2-5 . TRBV30
TGCAGTGCTAGACCCGGGACAGAGACCTACGAGCAGTACTTC CSARPGTETYEQYF . TRBJ2-7 TRBD1 TRBV20-1
TGTGCCAGCAGCTTGACTAGCGGGGTTGACAATGAGCAGTTCTTC CASSLTSGVDNEQFF many TRBJ2-1 TRBD2 TRBV7-2
TGTGCCAGCAGTTTGGGACAGGGGGCTTACAAGCAGTACTTC CASSLGQGAYKQYF . TRBJ2-7 TRBD1 TRBV12-3/TRBV12-4
TGTGCCAGTTTGATGGCAGGGCGATCCTACGAGCAGTACTTC CASLMAGRSYEQYF . TRBJ2-7 . TRBV27
TGTGCCAGCAGCTGGGACGGAGGCGTCTCCTACGAGCAGTACTTC CASSWDGGVSYEQYF . TRBJ2-7 . TRBV11-1
TGCAGTGCTAGAAGGGGCATGAACACTGAAGCTTTCTTT CSARRGMNTEAFF many TRBJ1-1 . TRBV20-1
TGTGCCAGCAGCTTTCTTACACGGAACACTGAAGCTTTCTTT CASSFLTRNTEAFF many TRBJ1-1 . TRBV11-2
TGTGCCAGCAGCCCTATTACTAGCGGGAGGGGTGAGCAGTACTTC CASSPITSGRGEQYF many TRBJ2-7 TRBD2 TRBV4-2
TGCAGTGTTGTGACCCCGGGGGACACGGCCTACGAGCAGTACTTC CSVVTPGDTAYEQYF many TRBJ2-7 . TRBV20-1
TGTGCCAGCAGTTTAGGCCCGGATGGGGTCGGGCAGTTCTTC CASSLGPDGVGQFF many TRBJ2-1 . TRBV12-3/TRBV12-4
TGTGCCAGCAGCTTTTACGGTCCCTACGAGCAGTACTTC CASSFYGPYEQYF many TRBJ2-7 . TRBV7-2
TGTGCCAGCAGTGAAGCGCGGTCTAACTATGGCTACACCTTC CASSEARSNYGYTF many TRBJ1-2 . TRBV6-1
TGTGCCAGCAGTCGCGGACTAGCGGGAGGAGAGACCCAGCATTTT CASSRGLAGGETQHF . TRBJ1-5 . TRBV27
TGCAGTGCTAGTGAGGATCTGAACACTGAAGCTTTCTTT CSASEDLNTEAFF medium-sized TRBJ1-1 . TRBV20-1
TGCAGTGCTAGACATCGAGAAGGTACTAGCGGGGCCCGTAATGAAGAAGAGCAGTTCTTC CSARHREGTSGARNEEEQFF many TRBJ2-1 TRBD2 TRBV20-1
TGTGCCAGCAGCTCGGGGACAGGGGCCTACAATGAGCAGTTCTTC CASSSGTGAYNEQFF many TRBJ2-1 TRBD1 TRBV11-2
TGTGCCAGCACCCTACTAGCGGGAGGTACCGCTATGCAGTATTTT CASTLLAGGTAMQYF . TRBJ2-3 TRBD2 TRBV6-1
TGTGCCAGCAGCCAGAACTATGGCTACACCTTC CASSQNYGYTF many TRBJ1-2 . TRBV25-1
TGCAGTGCTTGCCCGACACTAGCGGGTTACAATGAGCAGTTCTTC CSACPTLAGYNEQFF many TRBJ2-1 TRBD2 TRBV20-1
TGTGCCAGTAGCCTGACTACCTCCTCCACAGATACGCAGTATTTT CASSLTTSSTDTQYF few TRBJ2-3 . TRBV19
TGCAGTGCTCCCGGGACAGGGGGCGGCGAGCAGTACTTC CSAPGTGGGEQYF many TRBJ2-7 TRBD1 TRBV20-1
TGTGCCAGCTCACCCCTTTCGGGAATTTCCATAGCCAAAAACATTCAGTACTTC CASSPLSGISIAKNIQYF many TRBJ2-4 . TRBV18
TGTGCCAGCAGTTTACAGCGGGAGGACGAGCAGTACTTC CASSLQREDEQYF many TRBJ2-7 TRBD2 TRBV12-3/TRBV12-4
TGTGCCAGCAGTGGCAGCTATAGCAATCAGCCCCAGCATTTT CASSGSYSNQPQHF many TRBJ1-5 . TRBV25-1
TGTGCCAGCAGTGAAAATCAGGGGGAAGAGGGCTACACCTTC CASSENQGEEGYTF many TRBJ1-2 TRBD1 TRBV6-4
TGTGCCAGCAGTTTCGTCCGGCTCCATCCCAATCAGCCCCAGCATTTT CASSFVRLHPNQPQHF . TRBJ1-5 . TRBV12-3/TRBV12-4